This TCR beta chain is drawn from a study of blood T cell repertoires in COVID-19. Study background: Sources were T cells, B-cell-depleted T cells, or PBMCs; the material itself was cDNA or gDNA.

This CDR3 region has 15 residues. V lost 0 bases and J lost 4; bases outside the gene matches: 7. Germline CDR1 GTSNPN, CDR2 SVGIG (reference sequence). During active infection, Seattle patients enrolled and were then monitored through disease. Original data processing: Quantification of nucleated cells was approximated via reference gene primer amplification. The method was immunoSEQ multiplex PCR; TCRdb's version includes in-frame clones alone and lacks a portion of them. V and J calls and clone size follow that table, whereas D and trimming were derived from the DNA. The sample lists almost 95,000 clones; 87% were seen once.

This TCR was recovered from an older woman with COVID-19, enrolled during active disease. The chain recombines TRBV30 with TRBJ2-5; TRBD2 agrees at 8 bases. Sequenced: peripheral blood. The CDR3 coding sequence is TGTGCCTGGAGTGTAAGCCGCCGGGGGGGAGAGACCCAGTACTTC. It translates to CAWSVSRRGGETQYF.